This T cell receptor (beta chain) is from a study of early stage breast cancer tumors. The sample holds one count of this clone. The CDR3 loop spans 15 amino acids. Germline CDR1 reads SGDLS; CDR2 reads YYNGEE. V was clipped by 3 bases and J by 2 bases, with 11 bases between them. The protocol was immunoSEQ multiplex PCR, while the TCRdb copy is restricted to in-frame clones and leaves out a portion. The sample lists about 69,000 clones; around 80% were seen once. The origin of this receptor is a person aged 35-55 years with breast cancer. Sample: blood. This chain links TRBV9 with TRBJ2-2; D perhaps matches TRBD2 (6 bases). The CDR3 bases are TGTGCCAGCAGCGGCGGGACTCTAAACACCGGGGAGCTGTTTTTT. Protein: CASSGGTLNTGELFF.